This TCR beta chain is from a study of blood T cell repertoires in COVID-19. Study-level information: Sources were T cells, B-cell-depleted T cells, or PBMCs; the material itself was cDNA or gDNA.

Germline loops: CDR1 DFQATT, CDR2 SNEGSKA (reference sequence). The CDR3 contains 11 residues. V shed 8 bases, J shed 5 bases, and the junction held 4 bases outside the gene matches. In the authors' methods: For nucleated cells, counts were estimated from reference gene primer amplification. This table comes from immunoSEQ multiplex PCR, and its TCRdb copy is limited to in-frame clones, with some not included. D and trimming come from the DNA, and the V and J calls and clone size come from that table. The sample lists 150,000 to 200,000 clones; approximately 80% were seen once. The origin of this receptor is a man in his fifties who had recovered from COVID-19. The rearrangement joins TRBV20-1 to TRBJ2-5; 8 bases map to TRBD2. What was sequenced was PBMCs or T cells enriched from blood (not recorded which). CDR3 sequence (DNA): TGCAGTCAAACTAGCGGCGAGACCCAGTACTTC. Translation: CSQTSGETQYF.